One and the same sample provided the 32 T cell receptor beta chains below, sequenced in a study of CD8 T cells in ankylosing spondylitis. Using its own MiXCR run on the 5' RACE reads, TCRdb lists one record per CDR3 protein. The data show about 260,000 distinct CDR3 sequences, 20% to 30% seen once. The sample comprised blood, either unsorted or a sorted T cell fraction (not recorded which). The receptors here all came from a male donor with ankylosing spondylitis or in good health (not recorded which).

This clonotype has only a few counts. This chain uses TRBV29-1 with TRBJ1-2; tentative D call: TRBD1 (6 bases). Germline assignment: CDR1 SQVTM and CDR2 ANQGSEA. There are 13 residues in the CDR3. V lost 6 bases and J 7 bases, leaving 18 bases between the germline ends. The CDR3 is CSVAGGAVGGYTF. The CDR3 DNA is TGCAGCGTCGCCGGGGGCGCGGTGGGTGGCTACACCTTC.

CDR3 loop: CASSSGTGNLDEQFF. For the CDR3, the DNA is TGTGCCAGCAGTTCCGGGACAGGGAATTTAGATGAGCAGTTCTTC. The chain carries TRBV12-3 or TRBV12-4 and TRBJ2-1; TRBD1 agrees at 9 bases. CDR3 length: 15 residues. V dropped 4 bases and J dropped 8; count of bases not matched to a gene: 9.

This clonotype was seen repeatedly, ten times or more. V and J are TRBV10-2 and TRBJ1-4; no clear D. CDR1 and CDR2 from the germline V gene are WSHSY and SAAADI. This CDR3 is 12 amino acids long. The V end lost 3 bases, the J end lost 10 bases, and 9 bases lay between the germline ends. For the CDR3, the DNA is TGCGCCAGCAGTGACGAGGGTCGAAAACTGTTTTTT. Protein sequence: CASSDEGRKLFF.

Worth noting for this clonotype: An end of the junction differs from the germline gene, which may be a read error. The chain couples TRBV7-3 to TRBJ2-3; 9 bases are shared with TRBD2. Germline V gives CDR1 SGHTA, CDR2 FQGTGA. The CDR3 consists of 15 residues. CDR3 region: CASSQTSGSTGTQYF. The DNA of the CDR3 is TGTGCCAGCAGCCAGACTAGCGGAAGCACAGGTACGCAGTATTTT.

At least ten counts were recorded for this clonotype. The DNA for the CDR3 is TGTGCCAGCAGTAGAACAGGGGTAGGTTCCTACAATGAGCAGTTCTTC. Translation gives CASSRTGVGSYNEQFF. This rearrangement joins TRBV5-6 to TRBJ2-1, with TRBD1 identical over 7 bases. The germline gives CDR1 SGHDT, CDR2 YYEEEE. The CDR3 has 16 amino acids. V trimming: 5 bases; J trimming: 1 base; junction bases outside the gene matches: 9.

This clonotype was recorded many times. The DNA for the CDR3 is TGTGCCAGCACTGGACAGCCGAATTCACCCCTCCACTTT. Protein sequence: CASTGQPNSPLHF. The V call is TRBV25-1, the J call TRBJ1-6; a possible D gene is TRBD1 (6 bases). Germline CDR1 and CDR2: MGHDK and SYGVNS. The CDR3 is made up of 13 amino acids. The V end lost 7 bases, the J end lost 7 bases, and 11 bases lay between the germline ends.

This clonotype was counted only a few times. V gene TRBV20-1 combines with J gene TRBJ2-3; 13 nucleotides align to TRBD2. The CDR3 covers 17 residues. The germline CDR1 and CDR2 sequences are DFQATT and SNEGSKA (reference sequence). V lost 7 bases to trimming and J lost 0 bases; unmatched junction nucleotides: 10. The chain's CDR3 is CSVPGLAGSSSTDTQYF. CDR3 DNA sequence: TGCAGTGTTCCGGGACTAGCGGGGTCCTCTAGCACAGATACGCAGTATTTT.

The CDR3 region is CASTSGTQGLSPLHF. CDR3 sequence (DNA): TGTGCCAGCACCTCCGGGACGCAAGGGCTTTCACCCCTCCACTTT. This chain links TRBV3-1 with TRBJ1-6; TRBD1 is a possible D gene (5 bases). The CDR3 is 15 residues long. Trimming took off 7 bases at V and 9 bases at J, with 19 bases between the two ends. Germline V gene sequence: CDR1 LGHDT, CDR2 YNNKEL (reference sequence).

This clonotype was seen more than once but under ten times. The rearrangement uses TRBV3-1 and TRBJ2-5; 7 positions agree with TRBD2. The J segment lost 3 bases and the V segment lost 4 bases, leaving 2 bases of the junction unmatched. The germline V gene has CDR1 LGHDT and CDR2 YNNKEL (reference sequence). This CDR3 is 13 amino acids long. The CDR3 DNA is TGTGCCAGCAGCCCCAGCGGGGAAGAGACCCAGTACTTC. Translating gives CASSPSGEETQYF.

This sequence joins TRBV7-2 and TRBJ2-7, with 11 bases fitting TRBD2. The CDR3 has 16 residues. Trimming removed 3 bases from V and 4 bases from J; junction bases left unmatched: 8. Germline lookup yields CDR1 SGHTA and CDR2 FQGNSA. This chain's CDR3 is CASSFSGGAVYYEQYF. Here the CDR3 DNA reads TGTGCCAGCAGCTTTAGCGGGGGGGCCGTATATTACGAGCAGTACTTC.

This clonotype was picked up many times. The rearrangement joins TRBV24-1 to TRBJ2-1; tentative D call: TRBD2 (6 bases). Per germline, CDR1 KGHDR and CDR2 SFDVKD. The CDR3 runs to 15 residues. Trimming removed 8 bases at V and 3 bases at J, with 16 bases between. DNA of the CDR3: TGTGCCACCAAGCTCGGAACGGGACTCTACAATGAGCAGTTCTTC. Translated, it gives CATKLGTGLYNEQFF.

This clonotype appeared a few times. This chain connects TRBV12-3 or TRBV12-4 to TRBJ2-1, with no clear D. Trimming cost V 2 bases and J 8 bases, with 4 bases left between them. This CDR3 contains 11 residues. This CDR3 is CASSLFDEQFF. As DNA, the CDR3 is TGTGCCAGCAGTTTATTCGATGAGCAGTTCTTC.

The chain is built from TRBV25-1 and TRBJ1-2, with D maybe TRBD1 (6 bases). Germline CDR1 MGHDK, CDR2 SYGVNS. The ends were cut back, 8 bases at V and 2 bases at J, with 9 bases in the middle. The CDR3 loop spans 12 amino acids. The CDR3 DNA follows: TGTGCCAGCCAAACAGGGAACTATGGCTACACCTTC. Its protein product is CASQTGNYGYTF.

This clonotype was observed many times. The chain employs TRBV12-3 or TRBV12-4 and TRBJ2-3; no firm D call. Trimming cost V 3 bases and J 0 bases, with 13 bases left between them. The CDR3 is made up of 16 amino acids. In DNA, the CDR3 is TGTGCCAGCAGTTTTCCCGGGCAGACTAGCACAGATACGCAGTATTTT. Its protein is CASSFPGQTSTDTQYF.

This clonotype was seen once. The chain combines TRBV14 with TRBJ2-5; D unclear. The CDR3 consists of 14 residues. Germline V gives CDR1 SGHDN, CDR2 FVKESK. Between the trimmed V and J ends, which lost 2 bases and 8 bases, there was a span of 15 bases. CDR3 sequence: CASSQTERWVTQYF. DNA for the CDR3: TGTGCCAGCAGCCAAACAGAACGATGGGTTACCCAGTACTTC.

This clonotype was seen only once. V usage is TRBV7-2 and J usage is TRBJ2-3; 8 positions match TRBD2. This CDR3 has 16 residues. Germline CDR1 reads SGHTA; CDR2 reads FQGNSA. V was clipped by 2 bases and J by 3 bases; unmatched bases: 7. CDR3: CASSLFAGGATDTQYF. Written as DNA, the CDR3 is TGTGCCAGCAGCTTATTCGCCGGGGGGGCAACAGATACGCAGTATTTT.

J is TRBJ2-5 and V is TRBV10-1; no firm D call. This CDR3 region has 14 residues. Germline V lookup: CDR1 WNHNN, CDR2 SYGVQD (reference sequence). Trimming shortened V by 3 bases and J by 5 bases, and 13 bases separated the two germline ends. As DNA, the CDR3 is TGCGCCAGCAGTGATGGAAGGGATTGGGAGACCCAGTACTTC. Amino acids: CASSDGRDWETQYF.

This clonotype was found many times. The chain employs TRBV7-6 and TRBJ2-1; 7 bases line up with TRBD2. V was pared by 5 bases and J by 5 bases, with 12 bases of the junction left unmatched. CDR3 length: 16 residues. CDR1 SGHVS and CDR2 FNYEAQ come from the germline V gene. The CDR3 DNA reads as TGTGCCAGCAGCCCGCGCCCCGGGACTACTAACAATGAGCAGTTCTTC. It codes for CASSPRPGTTNNEQFF.

The table lists this clonotype with many counts. The chain recombines TRBV20-1 with TRBJ2-3; 10 bases are shared with TRBD2. CDR1 is DFQATT, CDR2 SNEGSKA, per germline (reference sequence). The CDR3 sequence is 13 residues long. J gave up 7 bases and V 2 bases, and 3 bases lay outside the gene matches. In DNA, the CDR3 is TGCAGTGCTAGACTAGCGGGGGTCAATACGCAGTATTTT. The encoded protein is CSARLAGVNTQYF.

The rearrangement joins TRBV6-1 to TRBJ2-3; no clear D gene. V lost 8 bases and J 0 bases, leaving 12 bases between the germline ends. CDR1 and CDR2 (germline): MNHNS, SASEGT. This CDR3 is built from 14 residues. The CDR3 is CASRSMVSTDTQYF. The CDR3 DNA is TGTGCCAGCCGGAGCATGGTGAGCACAGATACGCAGTATTTT.

This clonotype was seen repeatedly, ten times or more. V is TRBV20-1 and J is TRBJ1-1; D uncertain. CDR3 size: 13 residues. Germline values: CDR1 DFQATT, CDR2 SNEGSKA (reference sequence). Trimming took off 3 bases at V and 3 bases at J, with 11 bases between the two ends. CDR3 loop: CSASSRSDTEAFF. In DNA form, the CDR3 reads TGCAGTGCTAGTTCACGTTCCGACACTGAAGCTTTCTTT.

The gene calls are TRBV20-1 and TRBJ2-5; no clear D gene. This CDR3 comprises 12 residues. V was trimmed by 1 base and J by 5 bases, leaving 8 bases between them. Germline V CDR1 and CDR2: DFQATT, SNEGSKA (reference sequence). CDR3 nucleotides: TGCAGTGCTAGAGCCGGACGGGAGACCCAGTACTTC. Translation: CSARAGRETQYF.

This clonotype was seen a few times. This sequence joins TRBV29-1 and TRBJ2-5; D could derive from TRBD1 or TRBD2 (6 bases each). V lost 3 bases to trimming and J lost 4 bases, with 18 bases between them. CDR1 SQVTM and CDR2 ANQGSEA come from the germline V gene. The CDR3 loop spans 15 amino acids. In DNA form, the CDR3 reads TGCAGCGTTGAGTCCCGCCTGGGGGGCTTAGAGACCCAGTACTTC. Translation gives CSVESRLGGLETQYF.

V is TRBV6-4 and J is TRBJ2-5; TRBD2 agrees at 8 bases. The V and J ends lost 6 bases and 4 bases, in that order; junction bases with no gene match: 4. This CDR3 region has 13 residues. The V gene's germline CDR1 is MRHNA and CDR2 SNTAGT. The CDR3, as DNA: TGTGCCAGCAGCGGGGGGGCCGGAGAGACCCAGTACTTC. Amino acids: CASSGGAGETQYF.

V gene TRBV7-6 combines with J gene TRBJ2-7; D is ambiguous. This CDR3 is built from 15 residues. CDR1 SGHVS and CDR2 FNYEAQ come from the germline V gene. The V end was cut by 0 bases, the J end by 0 bases, with 9 bases between. The chain's CDR3 is CASSLATSNSYEQYF. CDR3 sequence (DNA): TGTGCCAGCAGCTTAGCCACCAGTAACTCCTACGAGCAGTACTTC.

In its sample, this clonotype was seen many times. V usage is TRBV2 and J usage is TRBJ2-7, with TRBD2 identical over 10 bases. The CDR3 consists of 16 residues. From germline, CDR1 is SNHLY and CDR2 FYNNEI. J gave up 2 bases and V 6 bases, and 10 bases lay outside the gene matches. CDR3 in DNA: TGTGCCAGCAGAGATCCTAGCGGGGGCGATACCTACGAGCAGTACTTC. Amino acids: CASRDPSGGDTYEQYF.

The chain has TRBV29-1 and TRBJ2-2, with D uncertain. The CDR3 has 14 residues. Germline CDR1 SQVTM, CDR2 ANQGSEA. The ends were cut back, 2 bases at V and 7 bases at J, with 14 bases in the middle. The DNA for the CDR3 is TGCAGCGTTGAAAATCCCTATTTAGGCGGGGAGCTGTTTTTT. Its translation is CSVENPYLGGELFF.

The chain couples TRBV5-4 to TRBJ2-3; TRBD1 aligns across 10 bases. V trimming: 3 bases; J trimming: 5 bases; junction bases outside the gene matches: 9. CDR1 is SGHNT and CDR2 is YYREEE in the germline V gene (reference sequence). The CDR3 contains 16 residues. The chain's CDR3 is CASSSPGQGRGDTQYF. The CDR3 DNA follows: TGTGCCAGCAGCTCTCCGGGACAGGGGAGGGGAGATACGCAGTATTTT.

The rearrangement joins TRBV20-1 to TRBJ2-1, with 12 bases lining up with TRBD2. The CDR3 has 14 residues. The junction had 6 bases not matched to a gene; V was cut back by 5 bases and J by 7 bases. Germline CDR1 DFQATT, CDR2 SNEGSKA (reference sequence). The CDR3 sequence: CSAALAGGLNEQFF. CDR3 nucleotide sequence: TGCAGTGCTGCCCTAGCGGGGGGGCTGAATGAGCAGTTCTTC.

In this sample, this clonotype turned up many times. V usage is TRBV5-1 and J usage is TRBJ2-1; unclear D gene. V was pared by 4 bases and J by 0 bases, with 14 bases between. Germline V gene data show CDR1 as SGHRS and CDR2 as YFSETQ. This CDR3 comprises 16 residues. CDR3 loop: CASSPTLASSYNEQFF. The CDR3 DNA sequence: TGCGCCAGCAGCCCCACCCTGGCTAGCTCCTACAATGAGCAGTTCTTC. Drawing the rest from reference TRBV5-1 and TRBJ2-1, the complete variable domain is KAGVTQTPRYLIKTRGQQVTLSCSPISGHRSVSWYQQTPGQGLQFLFEYFSETQRNKGNFPGRFSGRQFSNSRSEMNVSTLELGDSALYLCASSPTLASSYNEQFFGPGTRLTVL.

V and J are TRBV20-1 and TRBJ1-5, with a possible D match to TRBD1 (5 bases). CDR3 length: 13 amino acids. V was pared by 4 bases and J by 6 bases, with 13 bases between. Germline assignment: CDR1 DFQATT and CDR2 SNEGSKA (reference sequence). CDR3: CSAIRGVGQPQHF. CDR3 nucleotide sequence: TGCAGTGCTATTAGGGGAGTGGGTCAGCCCCAGCATTTT.

This clonotype came up many times. This chain connects TRBV12-3 or TRBV12-4 to TRBJ2-3, with D possibly being TRBD2 (6 bases). The CDR3 runs 16 residues. Trimming removed 5 bases from V and 0 bases from J, with 15 bases in between. CDR3 amino acids: CASSLSGPLSTDTQYF. The CDR3 DNA follows: TGTGCCAGCAGTCTTAGCGGACCTCTTAGCACAGATACGCAGTATTTT.